This entry is about one T cell receptor beta chain. Researchers amplified the TCR beta CDR3 regions from RNA transcripts. Carried out on the TCR CDR3, a first-round RT-PCR used the HTBI primer set. A single record per CDR3 protein comes from TCRdb applying MiXCR to the multiplex PCR reads. This table has around 420,000 distinct CDR3 sequences, around 13% appearing once. When ophthalmopathy did not progress within 18 months, Graves' hyperthyroidism was considered stable. Patients aged 18 to 65 had newly diagnosed hyperthyroidism of under 2 months' duration. This record comes from a study of T cells in Graves' hyperthyroidism and ophthalmopathy. Turning to the study itself: Blood was drawn when the patient was first diagnosed and still untreated.

Specimen: blood. This TCR derives from a woman under 30 with Graves' hyperthyroidism.

CDR3 sequence reads: CASRGLAEETQYF. As DNA, the CDR3 is TGCGCCAGCAGGGGACTAGCGGAAGAGACCCAGTACTTC. The chain uses TRBV10-2 and TRBJ2-5; 11 bases fit TRBD2. The germline V gene has CDR1 WSHSY and CDR2 SAAADI. V lost 6 bases to trimming and J lost 3 bases; unmatched junction nucleotides: 0. The CDR3 totals 13 residues.